This entry features one T cell receptor (beta chain) sequence. This clone was seen more than once but under ten times. Its antigen remains undetermined. No much larger clonotype is one base removed from it; base qualities were not supplied. The data derive from a study of beta chain features in type 1 diabetes listed by TCRdb under 2018. The study in broad terms: Patients and healthy donors did not differ in mean age, gender distribution, total cell number or subset yield. A total of around 110,000,000 sorted cells were examined across all samples, and a strong correlation was observed between cell number per subset and RNA yield. The study compared the TCRB repertoires of sorted circulating CD4+ T cell subsets in recently diagnosed type 1 diabetes patients with those in matched healthy donors. Whereas all 30 or so donors provided naive and central memory subsets, regulatory and stem cell-like memory subsets were isolated from just 8 patients and roughly 8 healthy donors.

The entire amount of isolated RNA was reverse transcribed using the High Capacity cDNA Reverse Transcription Kit, so the sequenced TCRB transcripts were expressed ones. Deep immunoSEQ sequencing was performed on naive, central memory and regulatory T cell samples, with an average of roughly 3.6 million total reads per sample. After sorted cells were lysed in RLT buffer, RNA was extracted with DNase-treated RNeasy Micro or Mini kits, with the choice depending on cell number. To prevent cross-contamination, every cell subset was processed on its own, while patient and healthy donor samples were processed together. Using the immunoSEQ multiplex PCR, TCRB sequences were amplified from cDNA into 87-bp fragments spanning the CDR3 region. Sequencing of the amplicons was done on the Illumina HiSeq platform. The published analysis was carried out like this. PCR bias was corrected computationally using synthetic template baselines, and reads within Hamming distance 2 were collapsed, with unmergeable singletons discarded. Reads were aligned against IMGT to assign V, D and J genes, CDR3 length and insertions or deletions at six rearrangement sites. Clonotype counts were normalized to sorted cell number within each subset before computing true diversity and Gini coefficients with the tcR R package. The overlap coefficient, calculated on TCRB nucleotide sequences, was used to quantify repertoire sharing. As a proxy for the pre-selection repertoire, out-of-frame TCRB sequences from naive cells were analyzed. TCRdb provides this immuneACCESS table in a form limited to in-frame rearrangements. Some clones are lacking; in checked studies, under half of them reflect an unresolved V gene, and why the rest are absent is not known. V and J calls and clone size come straight from that table; D and trimming were deduced from the DNA. This sample is represented by fewer than 550,000 clones; about an eighth of them were singletons. The top ten clones comprise 0.046% of the sample.

What the authors observed across the whole study: Fewer insertions and more nucleotide deletions at VDJ recombination sites were observed in patients with type 1 diabetes, implying thymic rearrangement abnormalities. HLA sub-analyses involved small numbers of individuals, so any influence of HLA type on TCRB rearrangement remained unresolved. Because cDNA rather than genomic DNA was sequenced, highly expressing activated cells could have been over-represented, although no difference in activation and CD3 levels was found between groups. A moderate but significant shortening of TCRB CDR3 length was observed in type 1 diabetes patients in all four CD4+ subsets. The naive, central memory and regulatory TCRB repertoires appeared to resemble one another more closely among patients than among healthy donors. PCR might favor shorter templates, but patient and control samples were amplified and corrected together, so any skew would affect both groups equally.

Each donor gave one peripheral blood draw, averaging approximately 0.11 L, which was collected into heparinised tubes. Using a panel that included CD45RO, CCR7, CD25, CD127, CD95 and CD27, naive, central memory, regulatory and stem cell-like memory CD4+ T cells were sorted on a BD FACSAria II. Every sorted population had a purity above 95%. PBMCs were separated immediately by Lymphoprep density gradient centrifugation and were stained directly, without being cultured. So that batch effects would be minimized, each experiment stained and sorted samples in pairs, pairing one healthy donor with one patient. Trimming costs V 1 base and J 4 bases, and their ends lie 18 bases apart. Reading from cysteine to phenylalanine, the CDR3 counts 17 amino acids. Only CDR3 DNA remains: 51 bases, in frame from the first base. The germline V gene (reference sequence) gives CDR1 as SEHNR and CDR2 as FQNEAQ.

Sequencing used naive CD4+ T cells from blood. The cell subset or site label of this sample denotes: true naive CD4+ T cells. The TCR was taken from a woman aged 18-29 years in good health. The receptor chain draws on TRBV7-9 and TRBJ2-3; no D segment can be confidently identified. The DNA sequence is given as TGTGCCAGCAGCTTAGGTAGGGCCGAGAGATATGCAGATACGCAGTATTTT. Protein translation: CASSLGRAERYADTQYF. Here the CDR3 is joined to the reference TRBV7-9 and TRBJ2-3 genes, and the full variable domain is: DTGVSQNPRHKITKRGQNVTFRCDPISEHNRLYWYRQTLGQGPEFLTYFQNEAQLEKSRLLSDRFSAERPKGSFSTLEIQRTEQGDSAMYLCASSLGRAERYADTQYFGPGTRLTVL.